This T cell receptor beta chain was sequenced in a study of shared clonotypes between healthy human individuals. The study's findings and limits: The naive CD4 repertoires of several donors were compared, and roughly 5% of clonotypes were shared.

Naivety among CD8 cells was defined by CD45RO negativity and positive CCR7 selection, thereby excluding terminally differentiated effector memory CD45RA+ cells. Recent acute infections and vaccinations were absent in the healthy HIV-negative adult donors. Profiled with immunoSEQ multiplex PCR; TCRdb holds only in-frame clones, not every one. The sample holds hundreds of thousands of clones, about 92% seen once. With regard to this clone: The target antigen is unknown.

With V trimmed by 2 bases and J by 3 bases, 6 bases remained unmatched. Germline V gene lookup returns CDR1 MNHNY and CDR2 SVGAGI (reference sequence). The CDR3 runs 15 residues. The sample comprised naive CD8+ T cells sorted from blood. V gene TRBV6-6 combines with J gene TRBJ2-5, with 7 bases fitting TRBD1. The source of this sequence is a man aged 30 to 39 in good health. CDR3: CASSYLETGEETQYF. CDR3 bases: TGTGCCAGCAGTTACCTTGAAACAGGGGAAGAGACCCAGTACTTC.